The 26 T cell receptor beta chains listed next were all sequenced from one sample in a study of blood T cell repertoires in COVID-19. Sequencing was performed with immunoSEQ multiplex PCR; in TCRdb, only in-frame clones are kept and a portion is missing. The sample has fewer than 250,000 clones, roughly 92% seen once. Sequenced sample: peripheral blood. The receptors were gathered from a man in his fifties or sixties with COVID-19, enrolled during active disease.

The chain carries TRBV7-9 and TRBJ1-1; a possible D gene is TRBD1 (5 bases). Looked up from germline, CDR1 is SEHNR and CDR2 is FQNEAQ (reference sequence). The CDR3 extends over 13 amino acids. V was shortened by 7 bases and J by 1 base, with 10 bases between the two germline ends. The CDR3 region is CASTETGNTEAFF. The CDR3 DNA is TGTGCCAGCACCGAAACAGGGAACACTGAAGCTTTCTTT. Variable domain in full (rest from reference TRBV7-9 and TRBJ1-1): DTGVSQNPRHKITKRGQNVTFRCDPISEHNRLYWYRQTLGQGPEFLTYFQNEAQLEKSRLLSDRFSAERPKGSFSTLEIQRTEQGDSAMYLCASTETGNTEAFFGQGTRLTVV.

Here the CDR3 reads CASSIMDRSFGRPQHF. In DNA, the CDR3 is TGTGCCAGTAGTATTATGGACAGGTCATTTGGTCGGCCCCAGCATTTT. This chain connects TRBV19 to TRBJ1-5; TRBD1 agrees at 7 bases. Trimming took 3 bases from V and 9 from J; bases not matched to a gene: 14. The CDR3 loop spans 16 amino acids. The germline V gene has CDR1 LNHDA and CDR2 SQIVND (reference sequence).

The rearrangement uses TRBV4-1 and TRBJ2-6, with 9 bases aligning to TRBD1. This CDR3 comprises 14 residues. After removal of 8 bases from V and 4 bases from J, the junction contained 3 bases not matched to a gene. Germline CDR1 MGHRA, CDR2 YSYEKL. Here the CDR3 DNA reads TGCGCCAGCCGGGACAGGGAGGGGGCCAACGTCCTGACTTTC. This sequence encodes CASRDREGANVLTF.

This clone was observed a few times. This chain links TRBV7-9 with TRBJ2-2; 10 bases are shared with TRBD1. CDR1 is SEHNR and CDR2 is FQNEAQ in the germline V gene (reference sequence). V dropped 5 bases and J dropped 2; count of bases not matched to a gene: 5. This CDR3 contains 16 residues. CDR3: CASSLRDRGNTGELFF. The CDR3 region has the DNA TGTGCCAGCAGCCTTCGGGACAGGGGCAACACCGGGGAGCTGTTTTTT.

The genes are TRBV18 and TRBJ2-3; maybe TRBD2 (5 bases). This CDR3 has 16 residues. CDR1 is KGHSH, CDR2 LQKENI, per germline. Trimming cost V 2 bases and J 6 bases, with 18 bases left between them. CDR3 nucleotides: TGTGCCAGCTCACCAGGAAGCGGTCCCCTCTCTGATACGCAGTATTTT. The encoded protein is CASSPGSGPLSDTQYF. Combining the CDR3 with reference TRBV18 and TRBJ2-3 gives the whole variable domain NAGVMQNPRHLVRRRGQEARLRCSPMKGHSHVYWYRQLPEEGLKFMVYLQKENIIDESGMPKERFSAEFPKEGPSILRIQQVVRGDSAAYFCASSPGSGPLSDTQYFGPGTRLTVL.

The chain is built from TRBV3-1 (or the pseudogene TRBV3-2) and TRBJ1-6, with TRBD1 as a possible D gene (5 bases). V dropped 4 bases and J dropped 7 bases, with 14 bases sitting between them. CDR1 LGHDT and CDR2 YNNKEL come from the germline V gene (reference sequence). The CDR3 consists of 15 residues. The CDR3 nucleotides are TGTGCCAGCAGCCTTAGTAGGGGTTCGAATTCACCCCTCCACTTT. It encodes CASSLSRGSNSPLHF.

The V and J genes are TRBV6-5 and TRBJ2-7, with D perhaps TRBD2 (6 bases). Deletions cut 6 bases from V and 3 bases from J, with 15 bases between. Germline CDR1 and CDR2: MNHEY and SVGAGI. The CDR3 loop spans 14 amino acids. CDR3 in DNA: TGTGCCAGCAGAAAGAGGTTTAGCGGCTACGAGCAGTACTTC. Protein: CASRKRFSGYEQYF.

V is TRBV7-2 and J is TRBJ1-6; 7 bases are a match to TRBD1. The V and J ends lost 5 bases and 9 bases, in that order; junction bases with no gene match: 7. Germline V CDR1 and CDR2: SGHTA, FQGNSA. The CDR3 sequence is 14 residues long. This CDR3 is CASSPGQPGSPLHF. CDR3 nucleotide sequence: TGTGCCAGCAGCCCGGGACAGCCAGGTTCACCCCTCCACTTT.

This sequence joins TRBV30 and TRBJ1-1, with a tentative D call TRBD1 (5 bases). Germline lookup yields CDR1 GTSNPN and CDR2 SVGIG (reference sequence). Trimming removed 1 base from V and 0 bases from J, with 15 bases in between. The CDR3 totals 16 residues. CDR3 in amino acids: CAWSEVGRAMNTEAFF. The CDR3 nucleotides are TGTGCCTGGAGTGAGGTTGGCAGGGCTATGAACACTGAAGCTTTCTTT.

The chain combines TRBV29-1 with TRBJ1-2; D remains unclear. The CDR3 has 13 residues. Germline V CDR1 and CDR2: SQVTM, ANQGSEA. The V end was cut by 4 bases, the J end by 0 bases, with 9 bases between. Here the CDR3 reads CSVGQEANYGYTF. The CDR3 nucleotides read TGCAGCGTTGGGCAGGAAGCTAACTATGGCTACACCTTC.

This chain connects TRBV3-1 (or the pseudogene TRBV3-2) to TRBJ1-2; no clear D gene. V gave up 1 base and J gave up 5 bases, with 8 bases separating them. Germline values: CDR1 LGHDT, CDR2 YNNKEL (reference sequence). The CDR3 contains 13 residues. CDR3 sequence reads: CASSQGKEYGYTF. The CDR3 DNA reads TGTGCCAGCAGCCAAGGGAAGGAGTATGGCTACACCTTC.

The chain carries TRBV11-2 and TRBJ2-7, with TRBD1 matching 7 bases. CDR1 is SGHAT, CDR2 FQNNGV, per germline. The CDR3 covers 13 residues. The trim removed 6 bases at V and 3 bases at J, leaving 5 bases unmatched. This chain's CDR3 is CASRSGQNYEQYF. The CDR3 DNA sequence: TGTGCCAGCAGATCGGGACAGAACTACGAGCAGTACTTC.

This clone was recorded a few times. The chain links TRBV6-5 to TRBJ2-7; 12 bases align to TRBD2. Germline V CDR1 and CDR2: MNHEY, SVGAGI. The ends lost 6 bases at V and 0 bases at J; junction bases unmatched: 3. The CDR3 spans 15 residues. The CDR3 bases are TGTGCCAGCAGCCGGACTAGCGGGGACTCCTACGAGCAGTACTTC. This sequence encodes CASSRTSGDSYEQYF.

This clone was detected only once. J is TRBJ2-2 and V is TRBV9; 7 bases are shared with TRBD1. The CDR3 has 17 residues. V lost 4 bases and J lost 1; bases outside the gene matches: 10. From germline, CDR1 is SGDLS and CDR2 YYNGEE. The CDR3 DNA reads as TGTGCCAGCAGCCTTAACCCAGGGGGTAGGAACACCGGGGAGCTGTTTTTT. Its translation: CASSLNPGGRNTGELFF.

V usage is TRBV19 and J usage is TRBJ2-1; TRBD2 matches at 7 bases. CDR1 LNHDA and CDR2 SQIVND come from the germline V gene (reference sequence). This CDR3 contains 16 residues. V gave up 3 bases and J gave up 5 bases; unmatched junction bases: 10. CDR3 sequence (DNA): TGTGCCAGTAGTATCCCAGCGGGGCCCACTGACAATGAGCAGTTCTTC. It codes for CASSIPAGPTDNEQFF.

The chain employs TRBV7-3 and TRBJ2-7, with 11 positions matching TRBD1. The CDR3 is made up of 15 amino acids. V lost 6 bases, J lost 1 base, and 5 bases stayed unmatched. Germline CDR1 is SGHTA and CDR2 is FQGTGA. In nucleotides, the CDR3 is TGTGCCAGCAGTTACCGGGACAGGGGGTCCTACGAGCAGTACTTC. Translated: CASSYRDRGSYEQYF.

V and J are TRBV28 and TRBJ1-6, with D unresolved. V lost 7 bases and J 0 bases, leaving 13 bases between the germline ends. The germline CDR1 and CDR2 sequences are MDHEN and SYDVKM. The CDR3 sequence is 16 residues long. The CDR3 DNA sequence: TGTGCCAGCACCCTAAACTATTACTCCTATAATTCACCCCTCCACTTT. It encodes CASTLNYYSYNSPLHF.

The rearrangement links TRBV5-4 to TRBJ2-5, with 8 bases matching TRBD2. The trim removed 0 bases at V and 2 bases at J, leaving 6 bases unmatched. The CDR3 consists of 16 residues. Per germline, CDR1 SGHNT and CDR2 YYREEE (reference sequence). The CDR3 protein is CASSLGSGKVQETQYF. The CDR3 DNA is TGTGCCAGCAGCTTGGGTAGCGGGAAAGTACAAGAGACCCAGTACTTC.

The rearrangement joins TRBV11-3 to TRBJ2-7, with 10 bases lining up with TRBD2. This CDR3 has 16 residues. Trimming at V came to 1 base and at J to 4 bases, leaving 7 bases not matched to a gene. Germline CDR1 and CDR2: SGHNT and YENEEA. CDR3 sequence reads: CASSLAVAGGGYEQYF. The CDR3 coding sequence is TGTGCCAGCAGCTTAGCGGTAGCGGGAGGCGGGTACGAGCAGTACTTC.

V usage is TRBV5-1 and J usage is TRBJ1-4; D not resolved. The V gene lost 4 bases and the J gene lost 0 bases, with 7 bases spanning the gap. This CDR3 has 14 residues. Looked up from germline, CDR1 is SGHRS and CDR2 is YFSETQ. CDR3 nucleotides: TGCGCCAGCAGCGTAGATCCAACTAATGAAAAACTGTTTTTT. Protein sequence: CASSVDPTNEKLFF.

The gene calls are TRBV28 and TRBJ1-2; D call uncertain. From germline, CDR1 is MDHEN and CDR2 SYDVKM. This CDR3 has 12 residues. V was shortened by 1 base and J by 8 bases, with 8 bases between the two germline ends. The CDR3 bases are TGTGCCAGCAGTTTATCCCAACGGGGCTACACCTTC. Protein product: CASSLSQRGYTF.

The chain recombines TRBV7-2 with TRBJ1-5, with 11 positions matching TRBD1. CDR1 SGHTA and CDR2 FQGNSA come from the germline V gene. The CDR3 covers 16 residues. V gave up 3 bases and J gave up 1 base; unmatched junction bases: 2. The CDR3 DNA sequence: TGTGCCAGCAGCTTGGGACAGGGGGGAAGCAATCAGCCCCAGCATTTT. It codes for CASSLGQGGSNQPQHF. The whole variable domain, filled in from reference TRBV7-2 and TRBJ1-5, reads GAGVSQSPSNKVTEKGKDVELRCDPISGHTALYWYRQSLGQGLEFLIYFQGNSAPDKSGLPSDRFSAERTGGSVSTLTIQRTQQEDSAVYLCASSLGQGGSNQPQHFGDGTRLSIL.

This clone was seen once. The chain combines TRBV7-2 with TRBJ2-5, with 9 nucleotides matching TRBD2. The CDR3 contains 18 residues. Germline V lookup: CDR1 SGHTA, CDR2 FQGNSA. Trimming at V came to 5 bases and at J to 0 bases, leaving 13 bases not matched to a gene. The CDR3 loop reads CASSPRGSGRPYQETQYF. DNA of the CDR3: TGTGCCAGCAGCCCCCGAGGGAGCGGGAGGCCGTACCAAGAGACCCAGTACTTC.

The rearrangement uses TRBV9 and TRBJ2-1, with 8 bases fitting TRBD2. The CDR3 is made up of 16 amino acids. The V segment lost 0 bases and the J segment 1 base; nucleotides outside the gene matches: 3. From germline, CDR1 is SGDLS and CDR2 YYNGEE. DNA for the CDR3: TGTGCCAGCAGCGTAGGCGGCGGGGGGTCCTACAATGAGCAGTTCTTC. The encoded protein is CASSVGGGGSYNEQFF.

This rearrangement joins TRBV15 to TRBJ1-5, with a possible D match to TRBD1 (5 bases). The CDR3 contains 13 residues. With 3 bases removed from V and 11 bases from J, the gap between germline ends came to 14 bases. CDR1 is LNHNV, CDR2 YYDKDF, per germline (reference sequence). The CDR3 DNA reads TGTGCCACCAGCAGTTCCGGGGGTCTGGCCCAGCATTTT. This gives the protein CATSSSGGLAQHF.

CDR3 nucleotide sequence: TGCGCCAGCAGCTTCCTAGCGGGAGAGGTGGCCGGGGAGCTGTTTTTT. Its translation: CASSFLAGEVAGELFF. The V call is TRBV5-1, the J call TRBJ2-2; 10 bases line up with TRBD2. CDR1 and CDR2 from the germline V gene are SGHRS and YFSETQ. Trimming removed 2 bases from V and 6 bases from J; junction bases left unmatched: 7. The CDR3 length is 16 residues.